Listed below are T cell receptor beta chains from one sample, sequenced in a study of cytotoxic CD8 clonotypes in ibrutinib-treated CLL. Data came from immunoSEQ multiplex PCR; TCRdb stores just in-frame clones and leaves some out. The sample yields about 140,000 clones, around 81% seen once. Sample: PBMCs, taken after 36 months of ibrutinib treatment. These receptors all stem from a human donor with chronic lymphocytic leukemia. CDR3s include the opening cysteine and the closing phenylalanine or tryptophan.

CDR3aa: CASSRLYVYNSPLHF; v_gene: TRBV18
CDR3aa: CASRAGYSTDTQYF; v_gene: TRBV2
CDR3aa: CATSRASTEQETQYF; v_gene: TRBV15
CDR3aa: CASSEGPRLSNTGELFF; v_gene: TRBV25-1
CDR3aa: CAISELLGANVLTF; v_gene: TRBV10-3
CDR3aa: CASSLDGTATSGWQFF; v_gene: TRBV5-1
CDR3aa: CASSARRTDTQYF; v_gene: TRBV6-4
CDR3aa: CASSLKRNAEKLFF; v_gene: TRBV4-1
CDR3aa: CASSLWGSGNTIYF; v_gene: TRBV5-6
CDR3aa: CASKPGQGIRQPQHF; v_gene: TRBV2
CDR3aa: CAISEAGGAYEQYF; v_gene: TRBV10-3
CDR3aa: CASDPGLAVYNEQFF; v_gene: TRBV19